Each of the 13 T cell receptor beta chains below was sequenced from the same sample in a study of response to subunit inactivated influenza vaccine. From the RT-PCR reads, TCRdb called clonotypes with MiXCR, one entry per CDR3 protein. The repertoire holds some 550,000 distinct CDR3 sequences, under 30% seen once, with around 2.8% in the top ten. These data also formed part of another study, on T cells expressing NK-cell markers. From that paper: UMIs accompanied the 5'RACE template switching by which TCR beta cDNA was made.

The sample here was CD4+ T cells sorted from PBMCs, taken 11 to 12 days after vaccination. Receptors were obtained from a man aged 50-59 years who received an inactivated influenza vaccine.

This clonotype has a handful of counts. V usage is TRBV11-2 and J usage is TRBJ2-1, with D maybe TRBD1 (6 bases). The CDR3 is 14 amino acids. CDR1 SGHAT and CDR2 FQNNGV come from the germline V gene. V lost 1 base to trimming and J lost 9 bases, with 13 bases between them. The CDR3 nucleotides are TGTGCCAGCAGCTTAGGTGACAGAGGGGGTGAGCAGTTCTTC. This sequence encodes CASSLGDRGGEQFF.

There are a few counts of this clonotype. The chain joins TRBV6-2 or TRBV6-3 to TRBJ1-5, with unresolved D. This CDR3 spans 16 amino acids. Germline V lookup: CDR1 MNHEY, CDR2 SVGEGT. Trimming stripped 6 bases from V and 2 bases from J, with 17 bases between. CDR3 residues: CASSKDSGHRNQPQHF. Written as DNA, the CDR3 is TGTGCCAGCAGCAAAGACTCTGGGCATCGCAATCAGCCCCAGCATTTT.

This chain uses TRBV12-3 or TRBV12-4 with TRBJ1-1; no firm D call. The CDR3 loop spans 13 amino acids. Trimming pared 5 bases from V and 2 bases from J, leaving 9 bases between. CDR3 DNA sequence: TGTGCCAGCAGTCTCCTCACCAACACTGAAGCTTTCTTT. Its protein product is CASSLLTNTEAFF.

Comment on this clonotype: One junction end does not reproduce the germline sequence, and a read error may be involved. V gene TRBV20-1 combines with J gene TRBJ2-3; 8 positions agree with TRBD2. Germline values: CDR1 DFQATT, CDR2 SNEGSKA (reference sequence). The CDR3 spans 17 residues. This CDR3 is CCARDLRRAGDVTTQYF. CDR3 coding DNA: TGCTGTGCTAGAGATCTAAGGCGAGCGGGAGATGTTACTACGCAGTATTTT.

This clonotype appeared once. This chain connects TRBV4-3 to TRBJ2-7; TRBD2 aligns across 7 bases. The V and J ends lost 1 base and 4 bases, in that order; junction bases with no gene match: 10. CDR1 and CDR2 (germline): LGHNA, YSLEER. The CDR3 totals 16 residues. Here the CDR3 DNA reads TGCGCCAGCAGCCAAGGGGGGGGACGTGGGACTTACGAGCAGTACTTC. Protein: CASSQGGGRGTYEQYF.

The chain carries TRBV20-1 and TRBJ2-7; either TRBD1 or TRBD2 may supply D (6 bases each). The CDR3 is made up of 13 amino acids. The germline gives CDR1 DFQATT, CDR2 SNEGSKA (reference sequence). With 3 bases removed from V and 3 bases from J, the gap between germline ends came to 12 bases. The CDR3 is CSASSRGRYEQYF. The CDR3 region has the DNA TGCAGTGCTAGTTCACGGGGGCGCTACGAGCAGTACTTC.

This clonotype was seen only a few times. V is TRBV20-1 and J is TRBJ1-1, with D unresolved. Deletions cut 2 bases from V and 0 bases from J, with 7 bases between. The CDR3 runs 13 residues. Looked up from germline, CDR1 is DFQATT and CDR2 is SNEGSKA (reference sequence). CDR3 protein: CSARRQLNTEAFF. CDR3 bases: TGCAGTGCTAGACGGCAGCTGAACACTGAAGCTTTCTTT.

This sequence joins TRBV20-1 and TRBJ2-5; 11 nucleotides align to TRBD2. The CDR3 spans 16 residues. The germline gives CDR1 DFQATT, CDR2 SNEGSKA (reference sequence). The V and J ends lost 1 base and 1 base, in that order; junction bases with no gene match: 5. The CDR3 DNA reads TGCAGTGCTAGAGTATTTACTAGCGGGAGCCAAGAGACCCAGTACTTC. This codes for CSARVFTSGSQETQYF.

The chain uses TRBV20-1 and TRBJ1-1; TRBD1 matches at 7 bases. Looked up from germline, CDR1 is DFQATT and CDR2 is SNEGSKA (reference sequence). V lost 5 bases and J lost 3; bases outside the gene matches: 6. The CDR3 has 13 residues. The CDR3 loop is CSAALGQYTEAFF. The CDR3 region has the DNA TGCAGTGCTGCCCTGGGACAGTACACTGAAGCTTTCTTT.

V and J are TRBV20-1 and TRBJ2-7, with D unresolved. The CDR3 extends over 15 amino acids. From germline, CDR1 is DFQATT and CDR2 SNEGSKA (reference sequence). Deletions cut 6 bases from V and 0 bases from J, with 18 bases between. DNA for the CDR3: TGCAGTGCCCGACCATGGGCCCTTAGCTCCTACGAGCAGTACTTC. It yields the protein CSARPWALSSYEQYF.

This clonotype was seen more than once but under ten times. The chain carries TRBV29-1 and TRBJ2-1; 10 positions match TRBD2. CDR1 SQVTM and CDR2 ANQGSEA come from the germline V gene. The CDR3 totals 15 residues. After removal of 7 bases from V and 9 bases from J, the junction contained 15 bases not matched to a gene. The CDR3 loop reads CSGDWLAGVRGEQFF. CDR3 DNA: TGCAGCGGAGACTGGCTAGCGGGAGTTCGGGGTGAGCAGTTCTTC.

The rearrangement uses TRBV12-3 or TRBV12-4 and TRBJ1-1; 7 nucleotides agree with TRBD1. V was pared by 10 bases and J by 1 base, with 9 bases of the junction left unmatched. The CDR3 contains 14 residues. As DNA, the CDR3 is TGTGCCACCTCGATGCAGGGGGAGAACACTGAAGCTTTCTTT. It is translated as CATSMQGENTEAFF.

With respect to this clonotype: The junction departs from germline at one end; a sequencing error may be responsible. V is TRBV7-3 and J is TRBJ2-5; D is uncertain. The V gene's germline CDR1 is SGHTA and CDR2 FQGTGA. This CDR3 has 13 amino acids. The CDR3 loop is CASSSRNKETQCF. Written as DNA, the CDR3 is TGTGCCAGCAGCTCACGGAACAAAGAGACCCAGTGCTTC.